What follows are 30 T cell receptor beta chains derived from one specimen sequenced in a study of T cells in Graves' hyperthyroidism and ophthalmopathy. What was amplified from RNA transcripts were TCR beta CDR3 regions. TCR CDR3 underwent first-round RT-PCR with the HTBI primer set. TCRdb redid the calling of the multiplex PCR reads with MiXCR, one entry per CDR3 protein. Of more than 45,000 distinct CDR3 sequences in the sample, just under 50% were seen once. Sequencing input: blood. These TCRs come from a woman between 25 and 40 years old with Graves' ophthalmopathy.

The chain carries TRBV6-4 and TRBJ1-6, with D possibly TRBD1 on 6 matching bases. Germline V CDR1 and CDR2: MRHNA, SNTAGT. Trimming removed 4 bases at V and 10 bases at J, with 8 bases between. The CDR3 loop spans 12 amino acids. In nucleotides, the CDR3 is TGTGCCAGCAGTGCAGGGGTCTCACCCCTCCACTTT. Translating gives CASSAGVSPLHF.

This clonotype has at least ten counts. The chain uses TRBV20-1 and TRBJ1-1; D not certain. Germline V gene data show CDR1 as DFQATT and CDR2 as SNEGSKA (reference sequence). The CDR3 spans 12 residues. The germline V and J ends were trimmed by 1 base and 7 bases, with 10 bases remaining between them. CDR3 sequence: CSARARGFEAFF. DNA for the CDR3: TGCAGTGCTAGAGCACGAGGTTTTGAAGCTTTCTTT.

This clonotype was observed at least ten times. The chain employs TRBV7-9 and TRBJ2-2, with TRBD1 identical over 8 bases. This CDR3 contains 14 residues. Germline CDR1 reads SEHNR; CDR2 reads FQNEAQ (reference sequence). V shed 6 bases, J shed 6 bases, and the junction held 6 bases outside the gene matches. CDR3 sequence reads: CASRLTGVAGELFF. CDR3 bases: TGTGCCAGCAGACTGACAGGGGTGGCCGGGGAGCTGTTTTTT.

Of note for this clonotype: Germline is not matched at one junction end, which may reflect a read error. The chain links TRBV2 to TRBJ2-1; D possibly matches TRBD1 or TRBD2 (7 bases each). The CDR3 is 16 residues long. Germline V gives CDR1 SNHLY, CDR2 FYNNEI. CDR3 amino acids: CASRMRGGGSYNVQFF. The DNA of the CDR3 is TGTGCCAGCAGAATGAGGGGAGGGGGCTCATACAATGTGCAGTTCTTC.

J is TRBJ1-6 and V is TRBV19; the D is unclear. V was trimmed by 7 bases and J by 0 bases, leaving 10 bases between them. This CDR3 is 15 amino acids long. CDR1 is LNHDA and CDR2 is SQIVND in the germline V gene (reference sequence). The CDR3 region has the DNA TGTGCCAGTATCATCTGGGGCTCCTATAATTCACCCCTCCACTTT. The encoded protein is CASIIWGSYNSPLHF.

This clonotype was seen many times. V is TRBV6-2 or TRBV6-3 and J is TRBJ2-3, with TRBD2 as a possible D gene (6 bases). CDR1 and CDR2 (germline): MNHEY, SVGEGT. There are 15 residues in the CDR3. Trimming left V 7 bases short and J 6 bases short, with 20 bases between. The CDR3 protein is CASNPYGTHRDTQYF. The CDR3 DNA reads as TGTGCCAGCAACCCCTACGGGACTCACCGGGATACGCAGTATTTT.

The table lists this clonotype with many counts. This chain joins TRBV6-6 and TRBJ2-5; 7 nucleotides agree with TRBD2. Germline CDR1 is MNHNY and CDR2 is SVGAGI (reference sequence). The CDR3 covers 16 residues. V was clipped by 7 bases and J by 1 base; unmatched bases: 12. The CDR3 sequence: CASIMWGRASQETQYF. CDR3 nucleotide sequence: TGTGCCAGCATTATGTGGGGGAGGGCCTCCCAAGAGACCCAGTACTTC.

This clonotype appeared many times. The chain has TRBV5-1 and TRBJ2-3, with D possibly being TRBD1 (5 bases). V was shortened by 5 bases and J by 0 bases, with 16 bases between the two germline ends. CDR3 length: 16 amino acids. Per germline, CDR1 SGHRS and CDR2 YFSETQ. CDR3 sequence: CASRRGGFVSTDTQYF. The CDR3 DNA reads TGCGCCAGCAGAAGGGGCGGATTCGTAAGCACAGATACGCAGTATTTT.

This chain connects TRBV29-1 to TRBJ1-2, with no clear D. The CDR3 totals 11 residues. With 4 bases removed from V and 8 bases from J, the gap between germline ends came to 11 bases. In germline, CDR1 is SQVTM, CDR2 ANQGSEA. CDR3 coding DNA: TGCAGCGTTGTCGGGCGGGTCGGCTACACCTTC. Its protein product is CSVVGRVGYTF.

J is TRBJ2-3 and V is TRBV7-9, with TRBD1 matching 9 bases. The CDR3 extends over 15 amino acids. Germline V gene sequence: CDR1 SEHNR, CDR2 FQNEAQ (reference sequence). The V gene end was trimmed by 5 bases and the J gene end by 3 bases; junction bases not matched to a gene: 6. CDR3 sequence: CASSRGQGSTDTQYF. As DNA, the CDR3 is TGTGCCAGCAGCCGAGGACAGGGGTCAACAGATACGCAGTATTTT.

This chain's CDR3 is CASKYRDRSYEQYF. The CDR3, as DNA: TGTGCCAGCAAGTATCGGGACAGGTCCTACGAGCAGTACTTC. The gene calls are TRBV2 and TRBJ2-7, with TRBD1 matching 8 bases. CDR3 length: 14 residues. Germline assignment: CDR1 SNHLY and CDR2 FYNNEI. Losses at the gene ends were 7 bases for V and 1 base for J; bases not matched to a gene: 6.

This clonotype has a count of ten or more. The rearrangement joins TRBV5-8 to TRBJ1-2, with a possible D match to TRBD1 (5 bases). Germline CDR1 SGHTS, CDR2 YDEGEE. This CDR3 has 14 residues. Trimming pared 0 bases from V and 2 bases from J, leaving 8 bases between. The CDR3 is CASSLGQNNYGYTF. The CDR3 DNA sequence: TGTGCCAGCAGCTTGGGACAGAACAACTATGGCTACACCTTC.

Regarding this clonotype: A junction end diverges from the germline sequence, so it may reflect a read error. This chain joins TRBV2 and TRBJ1-1; D remains ambiguous. CDR1 is SNHLY, CDR2 FYNNEI, per germline. The CDR3 covers 14 residues. The CDR3 loop reads CANSEYGANTEAFF. The CDR3 DNA reads as TGTGCCAACAGTGAATATGGAGCGAACACGGAAGCTTTCTTT.

In its sample, this clonotype was seen many times. The chain links TRBV20-1 to TRBJ2-2; no definite D call. Trimming took off 4 bases at V and 2 bases at J, with 11 bases between the two ends. The CDR3 totals 14 residues. Germline CDR1 reads DFQATT; CDR2 reads SNEGSKA (reference sequence). The CDR3 DNA follows: TGCAGTGCTACCTCACAGCCCAACACCGGGGAGCTGTTTTTT. Encoded protein: CSATSQPNTGELFF.

This clonotype has ten or more counts. The genes are TRBV28 and TRBJ1-2; no definite D call. This CDR3 is 13 amino acids long. Germline assignment: CDR1 MDHEN and CDR2 SYDVKM. V lost 2 bases, J lost 0 bases, and 4 bases lay in between. Here the CDR3 reads CASSLRTNYGYTF. For the CDR3, the DNA is TGTGCCAGCAGTTTACGAACTAACTATGGCTACACCTTC.

About this clonotype itself: The junction shows a germline mismatch at one end, possibly a read error. The chain employs TRBV7-3 and TRBJ2-2; 8 bases are shared with TRBD2. CDR3 length: 18 residues. CDR1 and CDR2 (germline): SGHTA, FQGTGA. The CDR3 sequence is CASSLTLRTGGNTGELFF. CDR3 nucleotides: TGTGCCAGCAGCTTAACGTTACGAACGGGAGGGAACACCGGGGAGCTGTTCTTT.

This clonotype was observed many times. The V gene is TRBV24-1, the J gene TRBJ2-5; maybe TRBD1 (5 bases). V was pared by 3 bases and J by 3 bases, with 7 bases between. CDR1 and CDR2 from the germline V gene are KGHDR and SFDVKD. This CDR3 spans 13 amino acids. CDR3 residues: CATSDGAEETQYF. The CDR3 nucleotides read TGTGCCACCAGTGATGGGGCAGAAGAGACCCAGTACTTC.

Remarks on this clonotype: A clone one base away is much larger, so this may be a read error. V and J are TRBV28 and TRBJ2-2, with D unclear. The V and J ends lost 7 bases and 5 bases respectively, with 11 bases between them. The CDR3 spans 13 residues. Germline CDR1 is MDHEN and CDR2 is SYDVKM. The CDR3 coding sequence is TGTGCCAGCATCCCCGGCGAGACCGGGGAGCTGTTTTTT. It translates to CASIPGETGELFF.

This clonotype was observed at least ten times. With a much larger clone just one base away, this may be a read error. V usage is TRBV20-1 and J usage is TRBJ2-7; D is possibly TRBD1 or TRBD2 (5 bases each). Trimming left V 3 bases short and J 3 bases short, with 15 bases between. Per the germline V gene, CDR1 is DFQATT and CDR2 is SNEGSKA (reference sequence). The CDR3 is made up of 14 amino acids. DNA for the CDR3: TGCAGTGCTAGGCTCCGGGACGGGCGCTACGAGCAGTACTTC. Its translation is CSARLRDGRYEQYF.

This chain's CDR3 is CASRGRNGANVLTF. CDR3 nucleotides: TGTGCCAGCAGGGGCCGGAATGGGGCCAACGTCCTGACTTTC. The J gene is TRBJ2-6, the V gene TRBV12-3 or TRBV12-4; D call uncertain. The ends were cut back, 6 bases at V and 3 bases at J, with 9 bases in the middle. This CDR3 region has 14 residues.

This clonotype has a count of ten or more. V is TRBV3-1 and J is TRBJ2-6, with D uncertain. Deletions cut 0 bases from V and 4 bases from J, with 13 bases between. This CDR3 has 17 amino acids. CDR1 is LGHDT, CDR2 YNNKEL, per germline (reference sequence). CDR3 residues: CASSQDFQGPGANVLTF. The CDR3, as DNA: TGTGCCAGCAGCCAAGACTTTCAAGGGCCCGGGGCCAACGTCCTGACTTTC.

The J gene is TRBJ2-3, the V gene TRBV5-1, with D unclear. V lost 0 bases and J 3 bases, leaving 5 bases between the germline ends. Germline V gene lookup returns CDR1 SGHRS and CDR2 YFSETQ. This CDR3 spans 13 amino acids. This chain's CDR3 is CASSLERTDTQYF. CDR3 bases: TGCGCCAGCAGCTTGGAACGGACAGATACGCAGTATTTT. Filled out from reference TRBV5-1 and TRBJ2-3, the complete variable domain reads KAGVTQTPRYLIKTRGQQVTLSCSPISGHRSVSWYQQTPGQGLQFLFEYFSETQRNKGNFPGRFSGRQFSNSRSEMNVSTLELGDSALYLCASSLERTDTQYFGPGTRLTVL.

This clonotype was seen repeatedly, ten times or more. This chain joins TRBV4-1 and TRBJ2-3, with 7 bases matching TRBD1. This CDR3 has 17 residues. V shed 0 bases and J 7 bases; nucleotides not matched to a gene: 13. The V gene's germline CDR1 is MGHRA and CDR2 YSYEKL. This CDR3 reads CASSQDGVRGRRNTQYF. For the CDR3, the DNA is TGCGCCAGCAGCCAAGACGGTGTGAGGGGGCGCAGAAATACGCAGTATTTT.

Ten or more counts support this clonotype. The chain has TRBV5-6 and TRBJ1-2, with D perhaps matching TRBD1 (6 bases). The CDR3 covers 13 residues. Germline values: CDR1 SGHDT, CDR2 YYEEEE. V was shortened by 4 bases and J by 8 bases, with 15 bases between the two germline ends. CDR3 in amino acids: CASSLTGPWGYTF. CDR3 sequence (DNA): TGTGCCAGCAGCCTGACAGGCCCGTGGGGCTACACCTTC.

The chain has TRBV2 and TRBJ2-7; possibly TRBD1 for D (6 bases). Germline CDR1 reads SNHLY; CDR2 reads FYNNEI. The CDR3 has 13 residues. Trimming took 6 bases from V and 3 from J, leaving 12 bases between them. In DNA form, the CDR3 reads TGTGCCAGCAGCACAGAACAGGGCTACGAGCAGTACTTC. As protein: CASSTEQGYEQYF.

This clonotype was detected ten times or more. Being one base from a much bigger clone, this may be a read error. V gene TRBV2 combines with J gene TRBJ1-4, with 9 bases matching TRBD1. CDR1 is SNHLY, CDR2 FYNNEI, per germline. The CDR3 spans 14 residues. The CDR3 sequence is CASTPDRGNENLFF. Here the CDR3 DNA reads TGTGCCAGCACACCGGACAGGGGTAATGAAAACCTGTTTTTT.

At least ten counts were recorded for this clonotype. The chain has TRBV5-1 and TRBJ2-1, with 8 nucleotides matching TRBD1. CDR1 SGHRS and CDR2 YFSETQ come from the germline V gene. V lost 4 bases, J lost 7 bases, and 7 bases stayed unmatched. This CDR3 is 14 amino acids long. Written as DNA, the CDR3 is TGCGCCAGCAGCCTGGGACAGGCCGGAAATGAGCAGTTCTTC. Its translation: CASSLGQAGNEQFF.

As for this clonotype: The junction departs from germline at one end; a sequencing error may be responsible. The V call is TRBV20-1, the J call TRBJ2-1; tentatively, D is TRBD1 (6 bases). CDR3 length equals 15 residues. Germline CDR1 reads DFQATT; CDR2 reads SNEGSKA (reference sequence). This CDR3 is CSASPGHMPINEQSF. The CDR3, as DNA: TGCAGTGCAAGCCCGGGACATATGCCCATCAATGAGCAGTCCTTC.

As to this clonotype: A read error may produce the germline difference seen at one junction end. V usage is TRBV9 and J usage is TRBJ1-5; 7 bases map to TRBD1. Germline CDR1 and CDR2: SGDLS and YYNGEE. The CDR3 has 15 residues. This chain's CDR3 is CACSVQGLNNKPQHF. DNA of the CDR3: TGTGCCTGCAGCGTACAGGGGCTCAACAATAAGCCTCAGCATTTT.

For this clonotype: This is likely a read error, given that the CDR3 carries no conserved phenylalanine or tryptophan at its end. This chain links TRBV15 with TRBJ1-1; the D gene is possibly TRBD1 (6 bases). This CDR3 contains 15 residues. The germline V gene encodes CDR1 LNHNV and CDR2 YYDKDF (reference sequence). The ends were cut back, 0 bases at V and 3 bases at J, with 11 bases in the middle. CDR3 DNA sequence: TGTGCCACCAGCAGAGACCGAGGGGGGGACACTGAAGCTTTCCTG. Encoded protein: CATSRDRGGDTEAFL.